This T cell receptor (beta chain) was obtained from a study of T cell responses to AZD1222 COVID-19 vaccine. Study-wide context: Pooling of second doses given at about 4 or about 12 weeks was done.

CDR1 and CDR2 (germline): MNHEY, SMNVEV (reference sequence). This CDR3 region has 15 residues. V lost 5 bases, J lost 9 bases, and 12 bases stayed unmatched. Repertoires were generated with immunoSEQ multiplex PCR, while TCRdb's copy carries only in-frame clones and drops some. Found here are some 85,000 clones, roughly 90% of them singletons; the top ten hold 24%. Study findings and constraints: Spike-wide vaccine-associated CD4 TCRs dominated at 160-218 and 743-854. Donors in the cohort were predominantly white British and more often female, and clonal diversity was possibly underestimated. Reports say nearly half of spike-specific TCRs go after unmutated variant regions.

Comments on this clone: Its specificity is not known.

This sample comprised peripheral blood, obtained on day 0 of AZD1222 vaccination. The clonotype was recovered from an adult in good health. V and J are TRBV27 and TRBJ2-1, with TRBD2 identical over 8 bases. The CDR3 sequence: CASSPAGVGQGEQFF. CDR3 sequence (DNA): TGTGCCAGCAGTCCAGCGGGAGTGGGCCAGGGTGAGCAGTTCTTC.